What follows are 5 T cell receptor beta chains derived from one specimen sequenced in a study of blood T cell repertoires in COVID-19 (dated by TCRdb to the early 2020s). Receptor amplification or capture employed the immunoSEQ multiplex PCR assay. This immuneACCESS table, as held by TCRdb, lists in-frame sequences with V and J called but not all clones. Of the missing ones, under half trace to an unresolved V gene in checked studies; the others have no known cause. This sample gives hundreds of thousands of clones in total; 85% to 90% of them show up just once. The top ten clones comprise approximately 9.3% of the sample. Input material: PBMCs or T cells enriched from blood (not recorded which). Receptors originate from a woman aged 45-59 years who had recovered from COVID-19.

The gene calls are TRBV3-1 (or the pseudogene TRBV3-2) and TRBJ2-1; 13 nucleotides line up with TRBD2. Per the germline V gene, CDR1 is LGHDT and CDR2 is YNNKEL (reference sequence). The CDR3 totals 15 residues. V lost 4 bases, J lost 7 bases, and 4 bases stayed unmatched. The CDR3 sequence is CASSRTSGGGNEQFF. The CDR3 DNA sequence: TGTGCCAGCAGCCGTACTAGCGGGGGGGGGAATGAGCAGTTCTTC.

V gene TRBV5-8 combines with J gene TRBJ1-5; D might be TRBD1 (5 bases). The CDR3 length is 12 residues. Germline CDR1 reads SGHTS; CDR2 reads YDEGEE. Trimming left V 5 bases short and J 4 bases short, with 7 bases between. The CDR3, as DNA: TGTGCCAGCAGGGGGGGGAATCAGCCCCAGCATTTT. Amino acid sequence: CASRGGNQPQHF.

The V and J genes are TRBV5-4 and TRBJ2-5, with D possibly TRBD2 on 5 matching bases. The CDR3 loop spans 12 amino acids. Trimming took off 4 bases at V and 5 bases at J, with 9 bases between the two ends. Germline V gene data show CDR1 as SGHNT and CDR2 as YYREEE (reference sequence). In nucleotides, the CDR3 is TGTGCCAGCAGCCGATGGGAGGAGACCCAGTACTTC. It specifies CASSRWEETQYF.

This rearrangement joins TRBV5-8 to TRBJ2-1; D perhaps matches TRBD2 (7 bases). V shed 0 bases and J shed 4 bases, with 11 bases lying between them. Per the germline V gene, CDR1 is SGHTS and CDR2 is YDEGEE. The CDR3 is 15 amino acids. CDR3 amino acids: CASSLAGGLYNEQFF. The CDR3 DNA is TGTGCCAGCAGCTTGGCGGGGGGCTTGTACAATGAGCAGTTCTTC.

The V and J genes are TRBV2 and TRBJ2-7, with D maybe TRBD1 (6 bases). V lost 7 bases, J lost 3 bases, and 10 bases lay in between. The CDR3 totals 12 residues. Germline V lookup: CDR1 SNHLY, CDR2 FYNNEI. Here the CDR3 DNA reads TGTGCCAGCATCAAACAGGGCTACGAGCAGTACTTC. It translates to CASIKQGYEQYF.